These 17 T cell receptor beta chains came from one sample sequenced in a study of cytomegalovirus exposure and HLA in healthy donors. The protocol was immunoSEQ multiplex PCR, while the TCRdb copy is restricted to in-frame clones and leaves out a portion. The table includes roughly 59,000 clones, 80% to 95% detected once. Sequencing was performed on PBMCs. The receptors were gathered from a young man in good health and CMV-seropositive.

The CDR3 loop reads CASSLGMGGVNTEAFF. In DNA form, the CDR3 reads TGTGCCAGCAGTTTAGGTATGGGAGGGGTGAACACTGAAGCTTTCTTT. The chain is built from TRBV27 and TRBJ1-1; D perhaps matches TRBD1 (5 bases). This CDR3 has 16 residues. The germline V gene has CDR1 MNHEY and CDR2 SMNVEV (reference sequence). The V end was cut by 2 bases, the J end by 0 bases, with 13 bases between.

This chain joins TRBV5-1 and TRBJ2-2; TRBD2 agrees at 10 bases. The ends lost 1 base at V and 8 bases at J; junction bases unmatched: 2. This CDR3 is built from 14 residues. Germline V gene lookup returns CDR1 SGHRS and CDR2 YFSETQ. The DNA for the CDR3 is TGCGCCAGCAGCTTGAAACTAGCGGGAGGGGAGCTGTTTTTT. Amino acids: CASSLKLAGGELFF.

The chain combines TRBV28 with TRBJ1-2; tentatively, D is TRBD1 (6 bases). Germline-derived CDR1 and CDR2 are MDHEN and SYDVKM. V dropped 9 bases and J dropped 2 bases, with 10 bases sitting between them. This CDR3 contains 12 residues. The CDR3 spells CASYDRNYGYTF. For the CDR3, the DNA is TGTGCCAGTTATGACAGGAACTATGGCTACACCTTC.

This sequence joins TRBV10-2 and TRBJ1-3; 10 positions match TRBD1. The CDR3 has 19 amino acids. V shed 5 bases, J shed 0 bases, and the junction held 13 bases outside the gene matches. Germline assignment: CDR1 WSHSY and CDR2 SAAADI. The CDR3 protein is CASSPSEGDRGYSGNTIYF. The DNA for the CDR3 is TGCGCCAGCAGTCCTTCCGAGGGGGACAGGGGATACTCTGGAAACACCATATATTTT.

The CDR3 coding sequence is TGCGCCAGCAGCCTGGGGTCGAGGACAGGGTACGAGCAGTACTTC. This sequence encodes CASSLGSRTGYEQYF. This sequence joins TRBV5-1 and TRBJ2-7, with TRBD1 matching over 8 bases. The CDR3 length is 15 residues. CDR1 SGHRS and CDR2 YFSETQ come from the germline V gene. The V gene end was trimmed by 4 bases and the J gene end by 4 bases; junction bases not matched to a gene: 10.

V and J are TRBV5-1 and TRBJ2-2, with D possibly being TRBD2 (5 bases). This CDR3 has 14 amino acids. Trimming stripped 0 bases from V and 5 bases from J, with 8 bases between. Per germline, CDR1 SGHRS and CDR2 YFSETQ. The CDR3 is CASSLAGSTGELFF. As DNA, the CDR3 is TGCGCCAGCAGCTTGGCGGGGTCTACCGGGGAGCTGTTTTTT.

The chain links TRBV5-1 to TRBJ2-3, with a weak D call TRBD1 (5 bases). The germline V gene has CDR1 SGHRS and CDR2 YFSETQ. Trimming pared 0 bases from V and 1 base from J, leaving 12 bases between. The CDR3 is 16 amino acids. The DNA for the CDR3 is TGCGCCAGCAGCTTGGCCGAGGCAGGGCGCACAGATACGCAGTATTTT. This codes for CASSLAEAGRTDTQYF.

V gene TRBV15 combines with J gene TRBJ2-1; a weak D match, TRBD1 (5 bases). V lost 8 bases, J lost 5 bases, and 22 bases lay in between. The CDR3 consists of 16 residues. Looked up from germline, CDR1 is LNHNV and CDR2 is YYDKDF (reference sequence). CDR3 protein: CATAGFGPERHNEQFF. CDR3 in DNA: TGTGCCACCGCAGGGTTTGGCCCCGAACGACACAATGAGCAGTTCTTC. Looking up the rest from reference TRBV15 and TRBJ2-1 gives the full variable domain: DAMVIQNPRYQVTQFGKPVTLSCSQTLNHNVMYWYQQKSSQAPKLLFHYYDKDFNNEADTPDNFQSRRPNTSFCFLDIRSPGLGDTAMYLCATAGFGPERHNEQFFGPGTRLTVL.

The CDR3 is CAALGRDQETQYF. CDR3 DNA: TGTGCCGCCCTAGGACGGGATCAAGAGACCCAGTACTTC. The V gene is TRBV25-1, the J gene TRBJ2-5, with a weak D call TRBD2 (5 bases). The CDR3 covers 13 residues. The germline V gene encodes CDR1 MGHDK and CDR2 SYGVNS. V lost 11 bases and J lost 2, with 15 bases in between.

This chain connects TRBV6-5 to TRBJ2-5; 8 bases are a match to TRBD2. The CDR3 totals 15 residues. V shed 0 bases, J shed 1 base, and the junction held 1 base outside the gene matches. Looked up from germline, CDR1 is MNHEY and CDR2 is SVGAGI. The CDR3 here is CASSYSLAGQETQYF. The CDR3 region has the DNA TGTGCCAGCAGTTACTCGCTAGCGGGCCAAGAGACCCAGTACTTC.

V usage is TRBV10-1 and J usage is TRBJ2-3, with D hard to call. With 0 bases removed from V and 6 bases from J, the gap between germline ends came to 7 bases. CDR1 and CDR2 from the germline V gene are WNHNN and SYGVQD (reference sequence). This CDR3 has 13 residues. CDR3 in DNA: TGCGCCAGCAGTGAGTCGCGTAAGGATACGCAGTATTTT. It is translated as CASSESRKDTQYF.

This chain joins TRBV14 and TRBJ2-1, with D perhaps matching TRBD1 (6 bases). The V gene's germline CDR1 is SGHDN and CDR2 FVKESK. There are 14 residues in the CDR3. V was pared by 4 bases and J by 7 bases, with 14 bases between. CDR3 nucleotides: TGTGCCAGCAGCCGGACGGCAGGGGATAATGAGCAGTTCTTC. This gives the protein CASSRTAGDNEQFF.

The gene calls are TRBV11-3 and TRBJ2-2; D ambiguous. Germline V gene data show CDR1 as SGHNT and CDR2 as YENEEA. The CDR3 has 13 amino acids. With 5 bases removed from V and 3 bases from J, the gap between germline ends came to 7 bases. The CDR3 DNA sequence: TGTGCCAGCAGCCCTAGAGACACCGGGGAGCTGTTTTTT. Its translation is CASSPRDTGELFF. Based on the CDR3 plus reference TRBV11-3 and TRBJ2-2, the full variable domain is EAGVVQSPRYKIIEKKQPVAFWCNPISGHNTLYWYLQNLGQGPELLIRYENEEAVDDSQLPKDRFSAERLKGVDSTLKIQPAELGDSAVYLCASSPRDTGELFFGEGSRLTVL.

DNA of the CDR3: TGCGCCAGCAGCGCGGTCCCAGGGCAGACTGAAGCTTTCTTT. Protein product: CASSAVPGQTEAFF. This rearrangement joins TRBV5-1 to TRBJ1-1, with D possibly TRBD1 on 5 matching bases. This CDR3 region has 14 residues. Per germline, CDR1 SGHRS and CDR2 YFSETQ. Trimming left V 4 bases short and J 5 bases short, with 15 bases between.

V gene TRBV7-3 combines with J gene TRBJ2-1, with TRBD1 matching over 7 bases. Germline trimming cut 4 bases from V and 4 bases from J; bases unmatched to any gene: 16. The CDR3 is made up of 18 amino acids. CDR1 SGHTA and CDR2 FQGTGA come from the germline V gene. The CDR3 coding sequence is TGTGCCAGCAGCTCATGGGCCGTTGGGACAGAATCTTACAATGAGCAGTTCTTC. This translates into CASSSWAVGTESYNEQFF.

The gene calls are TRBV9 and TRBJ2-1; 8 bases are a match to TRBD2. This CDR3 spans 16 amino acids. The germline CDR1 and CDR2 sequences are SGDLS and YYNGEE. J lost 4 bases, V lost 7 bases, and 13 bases had no gene match. DNA for the CDR3: TGTGCCAGCGCCAACGAGGCGGGAGGCAGTTACAATGAGCAGTTCTTC. Its translation is CASANEAGGSYNEQFF. Looking up the rest from reference TRBV9 and TRBJ2-1 gives the full variable domain: DSGVTQTPKHLITATGQRVTLRCSPRSGDLSVYWYQQSLDQGLQFLIQYYNGEERAKGNILERFSAQQFPDLHSELNLSSLELGDSALYFCASANEAGGSYNEQFFGPGTRLTVL.

The chain combines TRBV30 with TRBJ2-3; 7 nucleotides align to TRBD2. With V trimmed by 0 bases and J by 8 bases, 11 bases remained unmatched. The germline gives CDR1 GTSNPN, CDR2 SVGIG (reference sequence). This CDR3 region has 15 residues. The CDR3 bases are TGTGCCTGGAGTGTACCCGGGGGGACGCTTCCTACGCAGTATTTT. It codes for CAWSVPGGTLPTQYF. Looking up the rest from reference TRBV30 and TRBJ2-3 gives the full variable domain: SQTIHQWPATLVQPVGSPLSLECTVEGTSNPNLYWYRQAAGRGLQLLFYSVGIGQISSEVPQNLSASRPQDRQFILSSKKLLLSDSGFYLCAWSVPGGTLPTQYFGPGTRLTVL.